This TCR beta chain derives from a study of blood T cells in healthy people across ages. A second PCR, run for roughly 6 to 11 cycles, used a sample-barcoded 5' primer plus a J-beta primer mix. Template switching added a 12-random-nucleotide identifier to every cDNA molecule. Via MiXCR, TCRdb re-called the 5' RACE reads, giving one row per CDR3 protein. Of approximately 690,000 distinct CDR3 sequences listed, 58% are singletons. General study points: Age brought a roughly linear fall in TCR beta diversity measured per million T cells. More naive CD4+ cells and higher diversity marked long-lived donors relative to aged donors.

The CDR3 is 15 residues long. Germline V gives CDR1 MNHEY, CDR2 SVGAGI. Trimming took off 2 bases at V and 3 bases at J, with 14 bases between the two ends. This clonotype has a handful of counts. As yet, its antigen is unknown. The chain carries TRBV6-5 and TRBJ2-7; D gene uncertain. Material for sequencing was blood. The clonotype originates from a man in his fifties or sixties in good health. DNA of the CDR3: TGTGCCAGCAGTTACGGGATAGGCCTGGGCTACGAGCAGTACTTC. This encodes CASSYGIGLGYEQYF.